This entry describes one TCR beta chain. Its recognized antigen is unknown. There are no base qualities to consult, and no much larger clone falls within one base. This record belongs to a study of OX40 agonist ivuxolimab in advanced cancers. As for the study more broadly: Ivuxolimab was a fully human IgG2 agonistic monoclonal antibody targeting the costimulatory receptor OX40 (CD134). The dose-escalation cohort was 82.7% male with a mean age of roughly 62 years, ranging from about 23 to 85. Prior anti-PD-1, anti-PD-L1 or anti-CTLA-4 therapy was permitted, and about two fifths of dose-escalation patients had received checkpoint inhibitors. Intravenous ivuxolimab was administered to patients every 2 weeks at six dose levels: 0.01, 0.1, 0.3, 1.5, 3 and 10 mg/kg. The paper covers the monotherapy dose-escalation part of the phase I ivuxolimab trial, which included N of about 51 patients. Three dose-escalation patients achieved partial responses, one with hepatocellular carcinoma and two with cutaneous melanoma. Peripheral TCRbeta sequencing aimed to test whether ivuxolimab altered TCR sequence diversity and caused clonal T-cell expansion. Of the roughly 51 patients in dose escalation, some 20 had hepatocellular carcinoma, some 15 had melanoma, 9 had renal cell carcinoma and 9 had head and neck cancer.

CDR3 length: 16 amino acids, cysteine to phenylalanine. The sequence is cut down to CDR3 DNA, 48 bases in frame from base 1. Per the germline V gene, SGHDT is the CDR1 and YYEEEE is the CDR2. V and J are truncated by 4 bases and 1 base respectively, leaving an intervening sequence of 16 bases. The trial excluded patients who had a history of autoimmune disease or who were on systemic immunosuppression. Peripheral blood for TCR sequencing was collected from all dose cohorts at baseline, on cycle 4 day 1, and on cycle 7 day 1. The samples were drawn from a first-in-human, open-label, multicenter phase I dose-escalation trial of ivuxolimab. Adults with locally advanced or metastatic melanoma, renal cell carcinoma, hepatocellular carcinoma or head and neck squamous cell carcinoma were enrolled in the trial. Before TCR sequencing, CD4+ and CD8+ T cells were separately sorted from peripheral blood. Points the paper makes about the study in general: In partial responders in the 0.1-3.0 mg/kg groups, normalized peripheral clonal expansion was found to be among the lowest, especially among CD8+ T cells. Low levels of normalized T-cell clonal expansion were also seen in some patients who did not respond. Clonal expansion of both CD4+ and CD8+ blood T cells was observed from baseline to week 6 at doses 0.1 to 3.0 mg/kg. Which antigens the clonally expanded peripheral T cells were specific for was not determined. After ivuxolimab, more expanded clones were found on average in CD8+ T cells than in CD4+ T cells.

Genomic DNA was isolated from the sorted cells so that the TCRbeta CDR3 region could be sequenced. The immunoSEQ Assay was used for sequencing of TCRbeta CDR3 regions. The source is immuneACCESS, and TCRdb retained only in-frame sequences with V and J called. Part of the clones is not carried over; for the studies checked, unresolved V genes explain less than half of this, and the remainder is unexplained. This sample comprises about 51,000 clones, around 80% of them detected only once. The ten largest make up under 30% of the sample. The rearranged chain carries TRBV5-6 and TRBJ2-3; the D gene cannot be resolved reliably. The receptor comes from an adult with an advanced solid tumor such as melanoma, head and neck, liver or kidney cancer. Sequenced material: CD4+ or CD8+ T cells sorted from blood, taken in a trial of the OX40 agonist ivuxolimab. The CDR3 region: CASSLWTVAGTDTQYF. The DNA reads TGTGCCAGCAGCCTGTGGACGGTCGCCGGCACAGATACGCAGTATTTT.